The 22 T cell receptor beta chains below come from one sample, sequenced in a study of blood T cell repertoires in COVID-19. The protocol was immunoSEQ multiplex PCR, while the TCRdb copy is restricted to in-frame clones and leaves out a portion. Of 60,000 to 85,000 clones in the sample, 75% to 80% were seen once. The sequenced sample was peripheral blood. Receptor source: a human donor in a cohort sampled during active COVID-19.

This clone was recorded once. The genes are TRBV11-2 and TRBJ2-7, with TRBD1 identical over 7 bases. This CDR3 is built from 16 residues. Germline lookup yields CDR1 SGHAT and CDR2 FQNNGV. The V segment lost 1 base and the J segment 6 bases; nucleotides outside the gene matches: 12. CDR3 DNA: TGTGCCAGCAGCTTAGTAGGGGGCGGGCAGGGACGCGAGCAGTACTTC. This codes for CASSLVGGGQGREQYF.

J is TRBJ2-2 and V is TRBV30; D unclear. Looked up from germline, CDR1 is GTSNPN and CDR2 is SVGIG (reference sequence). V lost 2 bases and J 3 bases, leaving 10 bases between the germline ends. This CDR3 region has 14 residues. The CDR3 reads CAWSPNTDTGELFF. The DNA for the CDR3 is TGTGCCTGGAGTCCGAATACGGACACCGGGGAGCTGTTTTTT. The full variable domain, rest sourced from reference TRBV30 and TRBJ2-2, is SQTIHQWPATLVQPVGSPLSLECTVEGTSNPNLYWYRQAAGRGLQLLFYSVGIGQISSEVPQNLSASRPQDRQFILSSKKLLLSDSGFYLCAWSPNTDTGELFFGEGSRLTVL.

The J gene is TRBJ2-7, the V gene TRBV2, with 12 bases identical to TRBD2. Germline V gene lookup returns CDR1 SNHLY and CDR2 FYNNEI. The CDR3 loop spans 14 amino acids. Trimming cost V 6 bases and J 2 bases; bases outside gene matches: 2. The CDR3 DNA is TGTGCCAGCAGACCTAGCGGGAGGGCCTACGAGCAGTACTTC. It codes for CASRPSGRAYEQYF.

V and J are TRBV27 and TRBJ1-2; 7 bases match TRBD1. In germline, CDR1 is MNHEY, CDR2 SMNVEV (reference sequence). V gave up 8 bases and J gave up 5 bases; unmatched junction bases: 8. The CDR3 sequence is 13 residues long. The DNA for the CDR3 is TGTGCCAGCTCCAAGGGACAGCAATATGGCTACACCTTC. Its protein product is CASSKGQQYGYTF.

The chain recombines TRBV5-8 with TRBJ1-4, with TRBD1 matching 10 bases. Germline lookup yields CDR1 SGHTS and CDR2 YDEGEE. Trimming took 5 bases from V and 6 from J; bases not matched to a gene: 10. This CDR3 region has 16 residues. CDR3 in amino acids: CASRMGQGNWDEKLFF. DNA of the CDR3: TGTGCCAGCAGGATGGGACAGGGGAATTGGGATGAAAAACTGTTTTTT. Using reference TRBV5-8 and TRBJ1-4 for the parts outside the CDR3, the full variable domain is EAGVTQSPTHLIKTRGQQATLRCSPISGHTSVYWYQQALGLGLQFLLWYDEGEERNRGNFPPRFSGRQFPNYSSELNVNALELEDSALYLCASRMGQGNWDEKLFFGSGTQLSVL.

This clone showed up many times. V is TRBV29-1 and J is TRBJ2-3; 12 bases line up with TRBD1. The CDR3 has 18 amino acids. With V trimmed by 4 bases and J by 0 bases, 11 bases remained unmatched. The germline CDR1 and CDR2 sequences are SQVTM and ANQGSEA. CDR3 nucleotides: TGCAGCGTTGCCGGAGGTGGGGACAGGGGGCCTAGCACAGATACGCAGTATTTT. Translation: CSVAGGGDRGPSTDTQYF.

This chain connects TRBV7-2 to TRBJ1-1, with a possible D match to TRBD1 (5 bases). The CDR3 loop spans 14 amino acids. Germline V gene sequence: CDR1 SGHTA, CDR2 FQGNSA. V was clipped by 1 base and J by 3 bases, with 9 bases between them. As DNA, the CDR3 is TGTGCCAGCAGCTTAGTACCAGGGTACACTGAAGCTTTCTTT. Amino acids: CASSLVPGYTEAFF.

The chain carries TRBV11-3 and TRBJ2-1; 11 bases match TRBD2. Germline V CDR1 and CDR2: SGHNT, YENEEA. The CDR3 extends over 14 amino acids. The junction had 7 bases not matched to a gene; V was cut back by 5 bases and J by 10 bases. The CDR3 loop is CASSKGLAAGEQFF. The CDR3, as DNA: TGTGCCAGCAGCAAGGGACTAGCGGCTGGGGAGCAGTTCTTC.

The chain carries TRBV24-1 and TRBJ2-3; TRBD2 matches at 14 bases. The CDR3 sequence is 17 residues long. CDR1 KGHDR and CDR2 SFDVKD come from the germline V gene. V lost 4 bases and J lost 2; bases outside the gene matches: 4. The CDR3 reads CATSDPTSGRATDTQYF. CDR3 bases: TGTGCCACCAGTGACCCGACTAGCGGGAGGGCCACAGATACGCAGTATTTT.

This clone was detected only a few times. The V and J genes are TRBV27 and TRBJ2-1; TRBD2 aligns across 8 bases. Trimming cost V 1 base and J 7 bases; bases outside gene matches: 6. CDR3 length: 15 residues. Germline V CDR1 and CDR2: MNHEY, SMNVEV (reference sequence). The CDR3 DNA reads TGTGCCAGCAGTTTATTTGCGGGAGGAGGTAATGAGCAGTTCTTC. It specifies CASSLFAGGGNEQFF.

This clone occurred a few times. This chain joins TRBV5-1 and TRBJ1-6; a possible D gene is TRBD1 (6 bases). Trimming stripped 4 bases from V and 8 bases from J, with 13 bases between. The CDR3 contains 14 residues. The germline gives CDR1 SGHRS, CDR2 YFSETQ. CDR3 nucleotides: TGCGCCAGCAGCACGGGACAATTGGATTCACCCCTCCACTTT. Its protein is CASSTGQLDSPLHF.

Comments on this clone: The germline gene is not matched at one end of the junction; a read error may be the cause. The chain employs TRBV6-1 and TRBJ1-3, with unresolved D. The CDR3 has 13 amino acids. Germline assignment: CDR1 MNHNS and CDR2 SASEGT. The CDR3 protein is CASSEAFQSRQIF. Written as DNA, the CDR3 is TGTGCCAGCAGTGAAGCGTTTCAATCGAGACAAATTTTT.

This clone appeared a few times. The CDR3 sequence is CASTVAGADTQYF. The CDR3 DNA follows: TGTGCCAGTACAGTCGCTGGAGCAGATACGCAGTATTTT. This chain uses TRBV19 with TRBJ2-3; no definite D call. The germline V and J ends were trimmed by 7 bases and 4 bases, with 12 bases remaining between them. This CDR3 has 13 residues. CDR1 is LNHDA and CDR2 is SQIVND in the germline V gene (reference sequence). The full variable domain, in which reference TRBV19 and TRBJ2-3 provide the parts outside the CDR3, is DGGITQSPKYLFRKEGQNVTLSCEQNLNHDAMYWYRQDPGQGLRLIYYSQIVNDFQKGDIAEGYSVSREKKESFPLTVTSAQKNPTAFYLCASTVAGADTQYFGPGTRLTVL.

For the CDR3, the DNA is TGCACCAGCAGCCAAGGGCCAAATTCAGTTGAGCAGTACTTC. It is translated as CTSSQGPNSVEQYF. The chain is built from TRBV1 and TRBJ2-7; TRBD1 is the table's D call and was not checked against the DNA. TRBV1 is tagged as a pseudogene. This CDR3 is 14 amino acids long.

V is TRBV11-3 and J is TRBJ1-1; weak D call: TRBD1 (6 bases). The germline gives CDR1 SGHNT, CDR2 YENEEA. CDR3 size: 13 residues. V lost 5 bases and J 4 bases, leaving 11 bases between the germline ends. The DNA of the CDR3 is TGTGCCAGCAGCCTACAGGGTACCACTGAAGCTTTCTTT. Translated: CASSLQGTTEAFF.

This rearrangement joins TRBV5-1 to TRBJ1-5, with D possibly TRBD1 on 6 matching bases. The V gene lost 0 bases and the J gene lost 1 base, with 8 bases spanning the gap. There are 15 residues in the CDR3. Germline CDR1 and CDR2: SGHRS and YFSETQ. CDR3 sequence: CASSLGTGSNQPQHF. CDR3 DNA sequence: TGCGCCAGCAGCTTGGGAACAGGGAGCAATCAGCCCCAGCATTTT.

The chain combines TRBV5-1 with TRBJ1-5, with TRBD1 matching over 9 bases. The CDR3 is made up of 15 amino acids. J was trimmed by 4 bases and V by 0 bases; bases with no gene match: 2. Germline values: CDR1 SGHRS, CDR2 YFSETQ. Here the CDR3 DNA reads TGCGCCAGCAGCTTGGATGGGACAGGGAATCAGCCCCAGCATTTT. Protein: CASSLDGTGNQPQHF.

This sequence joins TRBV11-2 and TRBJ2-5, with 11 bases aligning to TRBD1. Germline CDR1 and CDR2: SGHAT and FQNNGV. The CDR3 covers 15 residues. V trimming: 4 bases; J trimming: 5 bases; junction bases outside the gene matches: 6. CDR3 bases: TGTGCCAGCAGCTCAGGGACAGGGGGTGAGGAGACCCAGTACTTC. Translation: CASSSGTGGEETQYF.

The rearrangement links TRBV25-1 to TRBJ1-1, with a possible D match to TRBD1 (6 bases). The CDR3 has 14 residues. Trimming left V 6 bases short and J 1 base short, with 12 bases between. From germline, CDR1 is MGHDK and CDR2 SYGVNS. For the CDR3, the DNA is TGTGCCAGCAGCCCCAGGGGAAAGAACACTGAAGCTTTCTTT. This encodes CASSPRGKNTEAFF.

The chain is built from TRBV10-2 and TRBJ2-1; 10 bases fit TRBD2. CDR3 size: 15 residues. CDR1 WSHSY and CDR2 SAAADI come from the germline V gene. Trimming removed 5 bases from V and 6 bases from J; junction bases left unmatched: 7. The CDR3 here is CASSLQSSGGNEQFF. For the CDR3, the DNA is TGCGCCAGCAGTCTCCAGTCTAGCGGGGGCAATGAGCAGTTCTTC.

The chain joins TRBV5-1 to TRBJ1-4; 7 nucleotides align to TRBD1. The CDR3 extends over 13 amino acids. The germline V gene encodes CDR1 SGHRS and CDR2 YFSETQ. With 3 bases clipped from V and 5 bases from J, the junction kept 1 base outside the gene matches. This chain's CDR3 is CASSWGQNEKLFF. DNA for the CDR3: TGCGCCAGCAGCTGGGGACAGAATGAAAAACTGTTTTTT. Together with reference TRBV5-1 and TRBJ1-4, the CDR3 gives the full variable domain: KAGVTQTPRYLIKTRGQQVTLSCSPISGHRSVSWYQQTPGQGLQFLFEYFSETQRNKGNFPGRFSGRQFSNSRSEMNVSTLELGDSALYLCASSWGQNEKLFFGSGTQLSVL.

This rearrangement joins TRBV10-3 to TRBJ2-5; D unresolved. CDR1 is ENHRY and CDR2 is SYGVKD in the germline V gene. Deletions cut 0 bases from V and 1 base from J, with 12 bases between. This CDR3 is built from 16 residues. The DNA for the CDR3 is TGTGCCATCAGTGAGTCGAATGGAGCGCTCCAAGAGACCCAGTACTTC. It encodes CAISESNGALQETQYF.